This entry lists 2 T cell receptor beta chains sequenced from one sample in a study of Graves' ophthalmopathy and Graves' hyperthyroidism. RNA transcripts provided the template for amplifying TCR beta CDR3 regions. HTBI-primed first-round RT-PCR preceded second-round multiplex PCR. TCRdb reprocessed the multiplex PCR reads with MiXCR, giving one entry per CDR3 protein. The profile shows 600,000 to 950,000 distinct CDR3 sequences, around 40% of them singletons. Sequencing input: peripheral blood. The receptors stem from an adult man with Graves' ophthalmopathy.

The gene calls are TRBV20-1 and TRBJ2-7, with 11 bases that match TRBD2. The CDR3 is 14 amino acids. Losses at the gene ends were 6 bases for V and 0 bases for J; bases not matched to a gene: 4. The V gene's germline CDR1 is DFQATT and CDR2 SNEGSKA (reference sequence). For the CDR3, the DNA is TGCAGTGCCCAACTAGCGGGAGCCTCCTACGAGCAGTACTTC. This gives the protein CSAQLAGASYEQYF.

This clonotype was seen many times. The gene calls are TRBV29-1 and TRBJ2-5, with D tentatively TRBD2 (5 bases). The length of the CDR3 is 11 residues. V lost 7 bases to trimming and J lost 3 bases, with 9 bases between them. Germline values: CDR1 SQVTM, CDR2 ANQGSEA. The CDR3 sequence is CSAGEKETQYF. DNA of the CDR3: TGCAGCGCCGGGGAAAAAGAGACCCAGTACTTC.